This T cell receptor beta chain came from a study of response to subunit inactivated influenza vaccine. Each CDR3 protein is one row after TCRdb ran MiXCR on the RT-PCR reads. The sample holds hundreds of thousands of distinct CDR3 sequences, around 11% seen once. V was clipped by 5 bases and J by 1 base, with 8 bases between them. This CDR3 has 13 residues. This clonotype was detected ten times or more. These data also formed part of another study, on T cells expressing NK-cell markers. That source notes: Generation of TCR beta cDNA was performed by 5'RACE template switching incorporating UMIs. Where several donors were concerned, these clonotypes also led the CD3+CD56-NKG2C+ fraction.

The gene calls are TRBV12-3 or TRBV12-4 and TRBJ2-5; weak D call: TRBD1 (6 bases). The source was PBMCs from blood, collected on the day of vaccination. The receptor comes from a man in his forties or fifties who received an inactivated influenza vaccine. This CDR3 reads CASSGGLQETQYF. DNA for the CDR3: TGTGCCAGCAGTGGGGGCCTCCAAGAGACCCAGTACTTC.